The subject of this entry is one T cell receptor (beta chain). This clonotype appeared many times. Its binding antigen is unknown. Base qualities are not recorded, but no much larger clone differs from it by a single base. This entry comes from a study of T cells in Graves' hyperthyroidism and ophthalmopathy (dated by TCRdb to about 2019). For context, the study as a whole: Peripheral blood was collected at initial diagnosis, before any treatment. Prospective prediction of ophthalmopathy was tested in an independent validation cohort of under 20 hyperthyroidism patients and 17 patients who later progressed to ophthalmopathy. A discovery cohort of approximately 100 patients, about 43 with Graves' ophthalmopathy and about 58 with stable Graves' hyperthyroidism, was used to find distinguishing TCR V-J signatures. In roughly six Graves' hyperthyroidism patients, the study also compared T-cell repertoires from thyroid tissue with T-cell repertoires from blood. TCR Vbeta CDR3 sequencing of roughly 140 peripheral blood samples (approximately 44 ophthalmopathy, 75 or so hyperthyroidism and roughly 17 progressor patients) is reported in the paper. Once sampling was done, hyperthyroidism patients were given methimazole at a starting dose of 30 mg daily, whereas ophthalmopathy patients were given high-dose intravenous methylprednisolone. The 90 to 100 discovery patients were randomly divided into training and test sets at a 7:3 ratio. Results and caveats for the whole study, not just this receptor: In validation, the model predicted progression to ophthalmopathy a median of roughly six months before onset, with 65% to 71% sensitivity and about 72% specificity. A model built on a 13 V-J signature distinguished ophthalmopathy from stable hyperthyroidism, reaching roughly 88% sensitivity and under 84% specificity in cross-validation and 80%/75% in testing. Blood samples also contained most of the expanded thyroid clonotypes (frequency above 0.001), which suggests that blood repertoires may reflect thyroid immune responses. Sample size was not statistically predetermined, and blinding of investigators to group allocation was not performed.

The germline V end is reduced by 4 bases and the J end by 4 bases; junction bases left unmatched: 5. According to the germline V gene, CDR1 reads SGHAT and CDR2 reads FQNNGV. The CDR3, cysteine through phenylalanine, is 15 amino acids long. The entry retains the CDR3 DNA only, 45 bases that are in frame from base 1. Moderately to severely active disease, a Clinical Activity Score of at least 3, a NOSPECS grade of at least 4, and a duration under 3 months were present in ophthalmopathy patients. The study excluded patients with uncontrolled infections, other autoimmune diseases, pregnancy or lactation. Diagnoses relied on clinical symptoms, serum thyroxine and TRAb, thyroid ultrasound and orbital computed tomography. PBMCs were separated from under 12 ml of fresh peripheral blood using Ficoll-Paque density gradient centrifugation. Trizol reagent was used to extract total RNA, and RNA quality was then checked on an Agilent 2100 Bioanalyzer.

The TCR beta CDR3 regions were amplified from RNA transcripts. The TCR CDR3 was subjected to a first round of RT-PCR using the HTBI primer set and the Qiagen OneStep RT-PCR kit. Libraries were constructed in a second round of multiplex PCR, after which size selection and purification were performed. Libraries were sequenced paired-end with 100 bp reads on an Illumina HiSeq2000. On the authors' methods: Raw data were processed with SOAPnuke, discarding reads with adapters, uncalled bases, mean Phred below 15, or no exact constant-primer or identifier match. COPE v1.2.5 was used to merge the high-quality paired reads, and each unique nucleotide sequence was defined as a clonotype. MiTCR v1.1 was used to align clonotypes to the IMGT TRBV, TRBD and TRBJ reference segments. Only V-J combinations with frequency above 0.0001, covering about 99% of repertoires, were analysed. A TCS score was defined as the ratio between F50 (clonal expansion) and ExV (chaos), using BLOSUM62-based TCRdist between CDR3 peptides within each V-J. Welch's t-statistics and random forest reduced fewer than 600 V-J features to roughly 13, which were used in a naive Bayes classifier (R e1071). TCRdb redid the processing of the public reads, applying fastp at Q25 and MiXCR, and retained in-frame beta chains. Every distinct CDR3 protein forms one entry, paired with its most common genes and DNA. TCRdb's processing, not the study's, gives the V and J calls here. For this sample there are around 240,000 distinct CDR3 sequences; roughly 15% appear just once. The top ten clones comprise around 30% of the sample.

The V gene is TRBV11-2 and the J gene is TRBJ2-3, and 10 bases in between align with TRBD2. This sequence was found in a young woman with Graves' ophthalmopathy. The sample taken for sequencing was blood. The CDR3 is CASSSLAGIADTQYF. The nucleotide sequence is TGTGCCAGCAGCTCACTAGCGGGGATCGCAGATACGCAGTATTTT.